The clone carrying this T cell receptor beta chain came up a few times. Antigen unknown. Germline CDR1 MNHEY, CDR2 SVGAGI. Unmatched junction bases numbered 4, after V lost 2 bases and J lost 5 bases. The CDR3 sequence is 15 residues long. The data belong to a study of CD8 T cells in ankylosing spondylitis. Study-level results: One TCR beta motif, made up of seven to nine highly homologous variants, appeared characteristic of ankylosing spondylitis blood.

Library preparation for TCR beta used quantitative 5'-RACE with molecular barcodes. TCRdb processed the 5' RACE reads anew with MiXCR; each CDR3 protein has one entry. This sample yields 400,000 or so distinct CDR3 sequences, of which roughly 27% are seen a single time; 0.89% belongs to the top ten. The clonotype was recovered from a male donor with ankylosing spondylitis. Sequenced material: blood, either unsorted or a sorted T cell fraction (not recorded which). V usage is TRBV6-5 and J usage is TRBJ1-4; TRBD1 agrees at 8 bases. The CDR3: CASSYPTGENEKLFF. In DNA form, the CDR3 reads TGTGCCAGCAGTTACCCGACAGGGGAAAATGAAAAACTGTTTTTT.